Listed below are T cell receptor beta chains from one sample, sequenced in a study of T cells after yellow fever vaccination. TCRdb passed the 5' RACE reads through MiXCR, listing each CDR3 protein once. The data hold 250,000 to 400,000 distinct CDR3 sequences, with around 4.5% observed a single time. Sequenced here: PBMCs, sampled 15 days after the yellow fever booster vaccination. Source of these receptors: a man younger than 35 who received the YFV17D yellow fever vaccine. Both conserved end residues are part of each CDR3. The D gene is left open where the match is weak. Where a row states a size, it is once, few, many or the class of an expanded clone; other rows omit it.

J: TRBJ1-5; D: .; V: TRBV7-9; size: medium-sized; CDR3: CASSSYEGGYSNQPQHF; DNA: TGTGCCAGCAGCAGTTACGAAGGGGGATATAGCAATCAGCCCCAGCATTTT
J: TRBJ2-1; D: .; V: TRBV14; size: .; CDR3: CASRSAGLGGLNEQFF; DNA: TGTGCCAGCAGAAGCGCCGGACTGGGGGGGCTAAATGAGCAGTTCTTC
J: TRBJ2-3; D: TRBD1; V: TRBV5-1; size: few; CDR3: CASSFGQGAGTDTQYF; DNA: TGCGCCAGCAGCTTCGGACAGGGGGCTGGCACAGATACGCAGTATTTT
J: TRBJ1-2; D: TRBD1; V: TRBV6-6; size: many; CDR3: CASRPPGGDYGYTF; DNA: TGTGCCAGCAGACCACCAGGGGGAGATTATGGCTACACCTTC
J: TRBJ2-2; D: .; V: TRBV6-5; size: many; CDR3: CAGGPNTGELFF; DNA: TGTGCGGGGGGTCCGAACACCGGGGAGCTGTTTTTT
J: TRBJ2-1; D: TRBD2; V: TRBV6-2/TRBV6-3; size: few; CDR3: CASSYGGGASSSYNEQFF; DNA: TGTGCCAGCAGTTACGGCGGGGGGGCTTCGAGCTCCTACAATGAGCAGTTCTTC
J: TRBJ1-2; D: .; V: TRBV7-2; size: many; CDR3: CASSPGQLHGYTF; DNA: TGTGCCAGCAGCCCTGGACAGCTCCATGGCTACACCTTC
J: TRBJ2-5; D: TRBD2; V: TRBV7-9; size: many; CDR3: CASSRTGTSRRTEETQYF; DNA: TGTGCCAGCAGCCGTACCGGGACTAGCAGGCGGACCGAAGAGACCCAGTACTTC
J: TRBJ2-3; D: .; V: TRBV7-7; size: many; CDR3: CASSSQDPPDTQYF; DNA: TGTGCTAGCAGCTCTCAGGACCCGCCGGATACGCAGTATTTT
J: TRBJ2-2; D: .; V: TRBV10-3; size: many; CDR3: CAISESTPGQGALLYTGELFF; DNA: TGTGCCATCAGTGAGTCTACCCCGGGACAAGGAGCCCTTCTGTACACCGGGGAGCTGTTTTTT
J: TRBJ1-6; D: .; V: TRBV5-4; size: few; CDR3: CASSLDSNSPLHF; DNA: TGTGCCAGCAGCTTGGACAGCAATTCACCCCTCCACTTT
J: TRBJ1-2; D: .; V: TRBV2; size: many; CDR3: CASSQGRTGYTF; DNA: TGTGCCAGCAGCCAGGGTAGAACTGGCTACACCTTC
J: TRBJ1-1; D: .; V: TRBV5-1; size: many; CDR3: CASSLEGSEAFF; DNA: TGCGCCAGCAGCTTGGAGGGATCTGAAGCTTTCTTT
J: TRBJ2-3; D: .; V: TRBV10-3; size: many; CDR3: CATETGAQTDTQYF; DNA: TGTGCCACCGAGACGGGGGCCCAAACAGATACGCAGTATTTT
J: TRBJ1-1; D: .; V: TRBV4-2; size: many; CDR3: CASSSRVTEAFF; DNA: TGTGCCAGCAGCTCCAGGGTCACTGAAGCTTTCTTT
J: TRBJ2-7; D: TRBD1; V: TRBV7-2; size: few; CDR3: CASSIGQGANEQYF; DNA: TGTGCCAGCAGCATCGGACAGGGGGCAAACGAGCAGTACTTC
J: TRBJ1-1; D: .; V: TRBV5-6; size: .; CDR3: CASSLGFRENSPEAFF; DNA: TGTGCCAGCAGCTTAGGCTTCAGGGAGAATAGCCCTGAAGCTTTCTTT
J: TRBJ2-1; D: .; V: TRBV6-6; size: many; CDR3: CASSYSSEQFF; DNA: TGTGCCAGCAGTTACTCTAGTGAGCAGTTCTTC
J: TRBJ1-1; D: .; V: TRBV4-3; size: few; CDR3: CASSQAGLNTEAFF; DNA: TGCGCCAGCAGCCAAGCGGGGTTGAACACTGAAGCTTTCTTT
J: TRBJ2-7; D: .; V: TRBV7-8; size: many; CDR3: CASSLAGAHNEQYF; DNA: TGTGCCAGCAGCTTAGCGGGGGCTCATAACGAGCAGTACTTC